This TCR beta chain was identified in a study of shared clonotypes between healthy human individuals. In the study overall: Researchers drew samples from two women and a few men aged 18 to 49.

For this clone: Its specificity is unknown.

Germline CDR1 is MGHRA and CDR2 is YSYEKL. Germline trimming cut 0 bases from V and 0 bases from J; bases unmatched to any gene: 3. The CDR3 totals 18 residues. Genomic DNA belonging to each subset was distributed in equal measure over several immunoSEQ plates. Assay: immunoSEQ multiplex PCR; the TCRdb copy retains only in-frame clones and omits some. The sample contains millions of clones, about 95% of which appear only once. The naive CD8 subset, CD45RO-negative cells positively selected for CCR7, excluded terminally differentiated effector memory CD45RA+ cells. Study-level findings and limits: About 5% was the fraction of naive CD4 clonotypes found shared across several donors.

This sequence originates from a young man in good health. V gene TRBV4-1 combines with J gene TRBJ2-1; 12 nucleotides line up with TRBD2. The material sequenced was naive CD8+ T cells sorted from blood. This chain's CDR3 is CASSQELAGGFSYNEQFF. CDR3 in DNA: TGCGCCAGCAGCCAAGAACTAGCGGGGGGTTTCTCCTACAATGAGCAGTTCTTC.